This T cell receptor (beta chain) came from a study of shared clonotypes between healthy human individuals. The CDR3 is made up of 13 amino acids. Germline V CDR1 and CDR2: MRHNA, SNTAGT. The germline V and J ends were trimmed by 2 bases and 3 bases, with 6 bases remaining between them. This clone showed up just once. Other nucleotide sequences in the sample specify the same CDR3. CD45RA+ naive and CD45RA-negative memory subsets were separated from CD4+ cells. Assay used: immunoSEQ multiplex PCR; TCRdb lists only in-frame clones, some missing. The repertoire holds approximately 2,000,000 clones, with roughly 92% as singletons.

Input material: naive CD4+ T cells from PBMCs. Sample subset: CD45RA+ positively selected. This chain uses TRBV6-4 with TRBJ2-3; D ambiguous. The receptor comes from a man between 18 and 35 years old in good health. Some clones in this sample may be carry-over from other donors' samples. CDR3 residues: CASSDRGTDTQYF. The CDR3 region has the DNA TGTGCCAGCAGTGACCGTGGGACAGATACGCAGTATTTT.